This T cell receptor (beta chain) came from a study of cytomegalovirus exposure and HLA in healthy donors. The PCR was carried out with 60 Vbeta primers and 13 Jbeta primers. Libraries were prepared by immunoSEQ multiplex PCR; TCRdb keeps only in-frame clonotypes and omits some of them. The sample gives about 130,000 clones, under 85% of which show up once; about 4.3% is in the top ten. J was trimmed by 4 bases and V by 5 bases; bases with no gene match: 16. The CDR3 length is 17 residues. The TCR was taken from a male donor in good health and CMV-seropositive. Sequencing was performed on PBMCs. The chain couples TRBV6-7 to TRBJ1-1; 7 bases align to TRBD1. TRBV6-7 has ORF status, its function being uncertain. This CDR3 reads CASSHHTTTGDCTEAFF. The DNA for the CDR3 is TGTGCCAGCAGTCATCATACCACTACAGGGGATTGCACTGAAGCTTTCTTT.